Listed here is a single T cell receptor (beta chain). Produced via immunoSEQ multiplex PCR; TCRdb's table is partial and in-frame only. Of over 2,000,000 clones in the sample, about 94% were seen once. The sample originates from a study of shared clonotypes between healthy human individuals. V gave up 1 base and J gave up 2 bases; unmatched junction bases: 2. CDR1 and CDR2 (germline): SGHTA, FQGNSA. The CDR3 has 14 residues. Selected positively for CCR7 and CD45RO-negative, naive CD8 cells excluded terminally differentiated effector memory CD45RA+ cells. The sample comprised naive CD8+ T cells from PBMCs. This receptor was identified in a man aged 18 to 35 in good health. Some clones in this sample may be carry-over from other donors' samples. The chain has TRBV7-2 and TRBJ2-7, with 7 bases aligning to TRBD1. The CDR3 nucleotides are TGTGCCAGCAGCTTAGGGGACAGAACCTACGAGCAGTACTTC. Protein sequence: CASSLGDRTYEQYF.